One sample yielded the 9 T cell receptor beta chains listed below, sequenced in a study of T cell responses to AZD1222 COVID-19 vaccine. Sequencing was performed with immunoSEQ multiplex PCR; in TCRdb, only in-frame clones are kept and a portion is missing. Of over 100,000 clones in the sample, about 86% were seen once. This specimen was peripheral blood, taken on day 0 of AZD1222 vaccination. The receptors derive from an adult in good health.

The chain has TRBV5-6 and TRBJ2-7; 7 positions agree with TRBD1. The CDR3 has 15 residues. V lost 1 base and J lost 3; bases outside the gene matches: 7. Germline-derived CDR1 and CDR2 are SGHDT and YYEEEE. CDR3 amino acids: CASSLFDRDNYEQYF. In nucleotides, the CDR3 is TGTGCCAGCAGCTTGTTTGACAGGGATAACTACGAGCAGTACTTC.

The gene calls are TRBV7-2 and TRBJ1-2; D not resolved. This CDR3 has 14 residues. CDR1 is SGHTA, CDR2 FQGNSA, per germline. V was cut by 1 base and J by 0 bases, with 6 bases left in between. CDR3 sequence (DNA): TGTGCCAGCAGCTTAGGTCCTGCTAACTATGGCTACACCTTC. The encoded protein is CASSLGPANYGYTF.

As concerns this clone: The sample contains more than one DNA sequence encoding this CDR3. This chain uses TRBV5-5 with TRBJ1-1; D is unresolved. Between the trimmed V and J ends, which lost 0 bases and 6 bases, there was a span of 18 bases. In germline, CDR1 is SGHKS, CDR2 YYEKEE (reference sequence). This CDR3 is built from 16 residues. The CDR3 loop is CASSLGPIGVYAEAFF. The CDR3 DNA sequence: TGTGCCAGCAGCTTGGGCCCAATTGGGGTTTACGCTGAAGCTTTCTTT.

The J gene is TRBJ2-5, the V gene TRBV7-2; D remains ambiguous. This CDR3 contains 14 residues. CDR1 is SGHTA, CDR2 FQGNSA, per germline. Between the trimmed V and J ends, which lost 5 bases and 1 base, there was a span of 11 bases. CDR3 nucleotide sequence: TGTGCCAGCAGCCCTTCCCGGATCCAAGAGACCCAGTACTTC. The encoded protein is CASSPSRIQETQYF.

The chain joins TRBV11-2 to TRBJ1-5; D call uncertain. The CDR3 runs to 12 residues. Trimming pared 5 bases from V and 6 bases from J, leaving 8 bases between. The germline V gene encodes CDR1 SGHAT and CDR2 FQNNGV. CDR3 residues: CASSAESQPQHF. Written as DNA, the CDR3 is TGTGCCAGCAGCGCCGAGAGTCAGCCCCAGCATTTT.

This clone was counted a single time. V is TRBV3-1 (or the pseudogene TRBV3-2) and J is TRBJ2-1; D remains unclear. The germline V gene encodes CDR1 LGHDT and CDR2 YNNKEL (reference sequence). The CDR3 is 17 amino acids. Trimming shortened V by 0 bases and J by 3 bases, and 15 bases separated the two germline ends. The CDR3 nucleotides read TGTGCCAGCAGCCAAGATTTGGGTCAGGTCGGCTACAATGAGCAGTTCTTC. It codes for CASSQDLGQVGYNEQFF.

V and J are TRBV28 and TRBJ2-6, with 9 bases identical to TRBD1. The V and J ends lost 4 bases and 0 bases, in that order; junction bases with no gene match: 7. Per germline, CDR1 MDHEN and CDR2 SYDVKM. There are 18 residues in the CDR3. CDR3 bases: TGTGCCAGCAGTTATCTCGGACAGGGGAACTCTGGGGCCAACGTCCTGACTTTC. Amino acids: CASSYLGQGNSGANVLTF.

This chain joins TRBV29-1 and TRBJ2-6, with TRBD2 as a possible D gene (5 bases). The CDR3 totals 14 residues. The germline CDR1 and CDR2 sequences are SQVTM and ANQGSEA. Trimming removed 3 bases at V and 0 bases at J, with 6 bases between. CDR3 in DNA: TGCAGCGTTGACCGGGGCTCTGGGGCCAACGTCCTGACTTTC. Residues: CSVDRGSGANVLTF.

This clone was detected once. V gene TRBV6-1 combines with J gene TRBJ1-3; 7 bases are a match to TRBD1. The CDR3 spans 16 residues. CDR1 and CDR2 from the germline V gene are MNHNS and SASEGT. J was trimmed by 4 bases and V by 2 bases; bases with no gene match: 8. CDR3 amino acids: CASSEPSTGSGNTIYF. Here the CDR3 DNA reads TGTGCCAGCAGTGAACCATCGACAGGGTCCGGAAACACCATATATTTT.